This passage covers 6 T cell receptor beta chains from one sample sequenced in a study of T cell changes during pregnancy in multiple sclerosis. Assay used: immunoSEQ multiplex PCR; TCRdb lists only in-frame clones, some missing. There are roughly 100,000 clones in the sample; around 93% occur only once, and less than 2% lies in the top ten. The sequences come from peripheral blood, collected after pregnancy. The receptors stem from a female donor with multiple sclerosis, enrolled in a pregnancy study.

The chain joins TRBV6-1 to TRBJ1-5, with TRBD1 matching over 10 bases. Germline V lookup: CDR1 MNHNS, CDR2 SASEGT. V shed 4 bases and J 7 bases; nucleotides not matched to a gene: 10. The CDR3 loop spans 16 amino acids. The CDR3 here is CASSGGGTGDEQPQHF. The CDR3 DNA sequence: TGTGCCAGCAGTGGGGGCGGGACAGGGGACGAACAGCCCCAGCATTTT.

J is TRBJ2-7 and V is TRBV30; 8 bases align to TRBD1. This CDR3 spans 15 amino acids. Germline trimming cut 2 bases from V and 1 base from J; bases unmatched to any gene: 7. The germline V gene encodes CDR1 GTSNPN and CDR2 SVGIG (reference sequence). In nucleotides, the CDR3 is TGTGCCTGGAGTAAAAGGGACAGGATATCCTACGAGCAGTACTTC. It is translated as CAWSKRDRISYEQYF.

The V gene is TRBV9, the J gene TRBJ2-3, with 7 bases identical to TRBD1. The CDR3 extends over 14 amino acids. Germline-derived CDR1 and CDR2 are SGDLS and YYNGEE. V shed 3 bases, J shed 1 base, and the junction held 2 bases outside the gene matches. The CDR3 reads CASSGDSRTDTQYF. The CDR3 DNA follows: TGTGCCAGCAGCGGGGACAGCCGCACAGATACGCAGTATTTT. Supplemented by reference TRBV9 and TRBJ2-3, the full variable domain reads DSGVTQTPKHLITATGQRVTLRCSPRSGDLSVYWYQQSLDQGLQFLIQYYNGEERAKGNILERFSAQQFPDLHSELNLSSLELGDSALYFCASSGDSRTDTQYFGPGTRLTVL.

There are many counts of this clone. This chain links TRBV7-3 with TRBJ1-1, with 8 bases aligning to TRBD1. V shed 6 bases and J 4 bases; nucleotides not matched to a gene: 4. In germline, CDR1 is SGHTA, CDR2 FQGTGA. The CDR3 has 13 residues. The DNA for the CDR3 is TGTGCCAGCAGTGCGGACAGGGTCACTGAAGCTTTCTTT. Its protein product is CASSADRVTEAFF.

The CDR3 loop is CASSATGANTEAFF. As DNA, the CDR3 is TGTGCCAGCAGCGCGACAGGGGCGAACACTGAAGCTTTCTTT. The V call is TRBV7-3, the J call TRBJ1-1; 8 nucleotides match TRBD1. The CDR3 has 14 residues. Trimming cost V 5 bases and J 1 base; bases outside gene matches: 3. Germline V gives CDR1 SGHTA, CDR2 FQGTGA.

The chain carries TRBV6-1 and TRBJ2-5, with TRBD1 matching 9 bases. V lost 3 bases and J lost 5; bases outside the gene matches: 10. In germline, CDR1 is MNHNS, CDR2 SASEGT. The CDR3 has 16 residues. The CDR3 is CASSDLAQGARETQYF. Here the CDR3 DNA reads TGTGCCAGCAGTGACTTAGCACAGGGGGCACGGGAGACCCAGTACTTC.